This T cell receptor (beta chain) is drawn from a study of blood T cell repertoires in COVID-19. Study at large: Donors in the United States, Italy and Spain gave samples during acute or convalescent COVID-19.

Sequencing used immunoSEQ multiplex PCR; TCRdb keeps in-frame clones, though not all of them. The table shows 170,000 or so clones, with 65% to 85% occurring only once. This clone has a handful of counts. The specimen sequenced was peripheral blood. The TCR was taken from a woman in her thirties or forties with COVID-19, enrolled during active disease.

The CDR3, as DNA: TGTGCCAGCAGTGATAGGACAGGGAGTTTCGGCCACTTT. It encodes CASSDRTGSFGHF. The rearrangement joins TRBV6-1 to TRBJ1-6; 8 positions agree with TRBD1. This CDR3 is built from 13 residues. Germline V gene lookup returns CDR1 MNHNS and CDR2 SASEGT. V dropped 3 bases and J dropped 18; count of bases not matched to a gene: 10.